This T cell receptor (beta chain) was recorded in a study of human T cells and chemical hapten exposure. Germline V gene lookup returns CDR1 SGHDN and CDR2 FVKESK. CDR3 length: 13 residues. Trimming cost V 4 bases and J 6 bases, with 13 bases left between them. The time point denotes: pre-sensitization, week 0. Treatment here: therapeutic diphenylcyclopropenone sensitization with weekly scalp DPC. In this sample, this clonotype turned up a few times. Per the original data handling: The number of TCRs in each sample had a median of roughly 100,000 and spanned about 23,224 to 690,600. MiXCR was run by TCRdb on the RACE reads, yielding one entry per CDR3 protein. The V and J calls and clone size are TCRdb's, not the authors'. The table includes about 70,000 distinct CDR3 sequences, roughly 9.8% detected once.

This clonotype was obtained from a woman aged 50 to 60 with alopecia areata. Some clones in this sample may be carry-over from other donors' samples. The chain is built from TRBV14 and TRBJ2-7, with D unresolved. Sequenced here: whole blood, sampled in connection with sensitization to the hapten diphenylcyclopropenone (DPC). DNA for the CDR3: TGTGCCAGCAGCCCCATACCCCCGAGCGAGCAGTACTTC. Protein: CASSPIPPSEQYF.